The 20 T cell receptor beta chains listed next were all sequenced from one sample in a study of post-analysis software for immune sequencing data. Study-level findings and limits: Five or six TRBV segments appeared more often in patients than in controls, and TRBV5-6, TRBV5-1 and TRBV20-1 were among these.

These receptors are not linked to any known antigen. The authors incorporated unique molecular identifiers into the TCR beta cDNA libraries. TCRdb itself ran the PCR reads through MiXCR, one entry per CDR3 protein. The repertoire holds about 800,000 distinct CDR3 sequences, with less than 35% as singletons. Material: blood. The origin of the receptors is a girl between 5 and 17 years old with multiple sclerosis.

This clonotype occurred many times. As DNA, the CDR3 is TGTGCCAGCAGCTTTGCCCTGCAAGAGACCCAGTACTTC. The encoded protein is CASSFALQETQYF. The chain combines TRBV7-2 with TRBJ2-5; D is uncertain. Trimming removed 3 bases from V and 2 bases from J, with 7 bases in between. This CDR3 contains 13 residues. Per germline, CDR1 SGHTA and CDR2 FQGNSA.

This clonotype was found a few times. The chain recombines TRBV7-9 with TRBJ1-2, with D perhaps TRBD1 (6 bases). This CDR3 is built from 15 residues. The germline CDR1 and CDR2 sequences are SEHNR and FQNEAQ (reference sequence). V shed 0 bases and J shed 4 bases, with 12 bases lying between them. The CDR3 is CASSLAGGGSYGYTF. CDR3 DNA: TGTGCCAGCAGCTTAGCCGGAGGGGGTTCCTATGGCTACACCTTC.

The V gene is TRBV28, the J gene TRBJ1-2, with D uncertain. The V end was cut by 6 bases, the J end by 4 bases, with 15 bases between. CDR3 size: 14 residues. Per the germline V gene, CDR1 is MDHEN and CDR2 is SYDVKM. In DNA form, the CDR3 reads TGTGCCAGCAGACCACACGGGGATTCCTATGGCTACACCTTC. The encoded protein is CASRPHGDSYGYTF.

The chain employs TRBV12-3 or TRBV12-4 and TRBJ1-1, with D possibly matching TRBD1 (6 bases). This CDR3 is built from 12 residues. Trimming removed 4 bases at V and 7 bases at J, with 10 bases between. The CDR3, as DNA: TGTGCCAGCAGTTCACAGGGTTTTGAAGCTTTCTTT. Amino acid sequence: CASSSQGFEAFF.

The chain couples TRBV20-1 to TRBJ2-1; 11 bases fit TRBD2. The CDR3 is 15 residues long. V lost 5 bases and J lost 4; bases outside the gene matches: 7. The germline gives CDR1 DFQATT, CDR2 SNEGSKA (reference sequence). Here the CDR3 reads CSAQGRLAGYNEQFF. The CDR3 DNA sequence: TGCAGTGCTCAAGGTCGACTAGCGGGGTACAATGAGCAGTTCTTC.

This chain joins TRBV5-4 and TRBJ1-5, with D possibly being TRBD1 (6 bases). This CDR3 comprises 15 residues. V shed 4 bases and J shed 4 bases, with 15 bases lying between them. Looked up from germline, CDR1 is SGHNT and CDR2 is YYREEE (reference sequence). This CDR3 is CASSVRGATNQPQHF. The CDR3 DNA reads as TGTGCCAGCAGCGTGCGGGGGGCTACGAATCAGCCCCAGCATTTT.

This clonotype was seen at least ten times. The chain joins TRBV12-3 or TRBV12-4 to TRBJ1-1, with D tentatively TRBD1 (5 bases). The CDR3 consists of 13 residues. V was cut by 6 bases and J by 1 base, with 9 bases left in between. CDR3 bases: TGTGCCAGCAGACCCACAGGGAACACTGAAGCTTTCTTT. Translation: CASRPTGNTEAFF.

This clonotype was counted between two and nine times. The chain uses TRBV9 and TRBJ1-1; 9 bases are shared with TRBD1. The germline CDR1 and CDR2 sequences are SGDLS and YYNGEE. The length of the CDR3 is 15 residues. Trimming removed 5 bases from V and 0 bases from J; junction bases left unmatched: 5. CDR3 DNA sequence: TGTGCCAGCAGTCGAAGGACAGGGGTGAACACTGAAGCTTTCTTT. Its protein product is CASSRRTGVNTEAFF.

This clonotype was observed a few times. The J gene is TRBJ1-5, the V gene TRBV6-1, with 7 bases matching TRBD1. The CDR3 has 15 residues. The ends lost 7 bases at V and 2 bases at J; junction bases unmatched: 8. Germline V gene data show CDR1 as MNHNS and CDR2 as SASEGT. This CDR3 is CASKRGQGGNQPQHF. The DNA of the CDR3 is TGTGCCAGCAAGAGGGGGCAGGGAGGCAATCAGCCCCAGCATTTT.

The chain couples TRBV27 to TRBJ1-2; D gene unclear. The V and J ends lost 3 bases and 8 bases respectively, with 13 bases between them. CDR1 MNHEY and CDR2 SMNVEV come from the germline V gene (reference sequence). This CDR3 contains 13 residues. The DNA of the CDR3 is TGTGCCAGCAGTTTGGCCTCCGGCGGGGGCTACACCTTC. It is translated as CASSLASGGGYTF.

The rearrangement uses TRBV12-3 or TRBV12-4 and TRBJ2-5; 7 bases fit TRBD2. This CDR3 is 15 amino acids long. J gave up 5 bases and V 0 bases, and 6 bases lay outside the gene matches. CDR3 in amino acids: CASSLALRGRETQYF. CDR3 sequence (DNA): TGTGCCAGCAGTTTAGCGTTGCGGGGGAGGGAGACCCAGTACTTC.

Points on this clonotype: The germline gene is not matched at one end of the junction; a read error may be the cause. V usage is TRBV7-8 and J usage is TRBJ2-7; 7 bases map to TRBD2. Germline loops: CDR1 SGHVS, CDR2 FQNEAQ. CDR3 size: 14 residues. As DNA, the CDR3 is TGTGCCGGCAGTCTTCGCGGGAGCTCCTACGAGCAGTACTTC. Its protein is CAGSLRGSSYEQYF.

The chain couples TRBV20-1 to TRBJ2-1, with 13 bases identical to TRBD2. CDR1 DFQATT and CDR2 SNEGSKA come from the germline V gene (reference sequence). J gave up 4 bases and V 5 bases, and 2 bases lay outside the gene matches. The CDR3 sequence is 14 residues long. As DNA, the CDR3 is TGCAGTGCTGAGGGACTAGCGGGGTACAATGAGCAGTTCTTC. Its translation is CSAEGLAGYNEQFF.

This chain joins TRBV27 and TRBJ2-3; no clear D. Trimming left V 6 bases short and J 2 bases short, with 9 bases between. The CDR3 runs to 13 residues. Germline CDR1 is MNHEY and CDR2 is SMNVEV (reference sequence). CDR3 DNA: TGTGCCAGCAGCTGGGCCCTCACAGATACGCAGTATTTT. Protein sequence: CASSWALTDTQYF.

Notes on this clonotype: One end of the junction fails to match germline, which may point to a read error. The chain employs TRBV29-1 and TRBJ2-4; 7 bases fit TRBD2. The CDR3 totals 14 residues. In germline, CDR1 is SQVTM, CDR2 ANQGSEA. In DNA, the CDR3 is TGCAGCGTCAGGTCGGGGGGAGCCAAAATCATTCAGTACTTC. Amino acid sequence: CSVRSGGAKIIQYF.

This chain connects TRBV4-2 to TRBJ2-1; D remains unclear. CDR1 and CDR2 (germline): LGHNA, YNFKEQ. The CDR3 consists of 15 residues. Trimming removed 1 base at V and 6 bases at J, with 13 bases between. The CDR3 nucleotides read TGTGCCAGCAGCCAAGGGCCTACCTTCGGCAATGAGCAGTTCTTC. This gives the protein CASSQGPTFGNEQFF.

The J gene is TRBJ1-2, the V gene TRBV29-1; D gene uncertain. Looked up from germline, CDR1 is SQVTM and CDR2 is ANQGSEA. This CDR3 is 11 amino acids long. Trimming shortened V by 4 bases and J by 3 bases, and 6 bases separated the two germline ends. The CDR3 region has the DNA TGCAGCGTTGTTGGGGACTATGGCTACACCTTC. Translated: CSVVGDYGYTF.

The chain employs TRBV11-2 and TRBJ2-7, with D uncertain. CDR3 length: 15 amino acids. The V end was cut by 0 bases, the J end by 3 bases, with 12 bases between. CDR1 and CDR2 from the germline V gene are SGHAT and FQNNGV. The CDR3 nucleotides are TGTGCCAGCAGCTTAGATACTACAGCGTACTACGAGCAGTACTTC. Translated: CASSLDTTAYYEQYF.

The V call is TRBV2, the J call TRBJ1-2; D is ambiguous. Deletions cut 3 bases from V and 8 bases from J, with 13 bases between. The CDR3 length is 13 residues. Germline V gene data show CDR1 as SNHLY and CDR2 as FYNNEI. This CDR3 reads CASSESPRQGYTF. The CDR3, as DNA: TGTGCCAGCAGTGAGAGTCCACGGCAGGGCTACACCTTC.

The CDR3 region is CASSQRGQGLETQYF. CDR3 in DNA: TGTGCCAGCAGCCAGAGGGGACAGGGACTAGAGACCCAGTACTTC. The rearrangement uses TRBV3-1 and TRBJ2-5; 9 bases map to TRBD1. V shed 3 bases and J 4 bases; nucleotides not matched to a gene: 6. CDR1 and CDR2 (germline): LGHDT, YNNKEL (reference sequence). This CDR3 comprises 15 residues.